A single T cell receptor beta chain is shown here with its context. The germline gives CDR1 SGHRS, CDR2 YFSETQ. Germline trimming cut 0 bases from V and 7 bases from J; bases unmatched to any gene: 10. The CDR3 has 15 amino acids. This specimen comes from a study of blood T cell repertoires in COVID-19. Background on the study: PBMCs, B-cell-depleted T cells, or T cells were the source of the cDNA or gDNA that made up the material.

Assay used: immunoSEQ multiplex PCR; TCRdb lists only in-frame clones, some missing. The table records roughly 100,000 clones, 70% to 80% of them present only once. This rearrangement joins TRBV5-1 to TRBJ2-7; 7 bases map to TRBD2. Sequencing used peripheral blood. The source of this sequence is a man older than 75 with COVID-19, enrolled during active disease. The CDR3 loop is CASSLGAGAWEEQYF. CDR3 nucleotides: TGCGCCAGCAGCTTGGGGGCGGGAGCTTGGGAAGAGCAGTACTTC.